Shown below are 5 T cell receptor beta chains from a single sample sequenced in a study of T cells in Graves' hyperthyroidism and ophthalmopathy. Amplification of TCR beta CDR3 regions used RNA as the template. TCR CDR3 underwent first-round RT-PCR with the HTBI primer set. In TCRdb, the multiplex PCR reads were re-called with MiXCR into one record per CDR3 protein. The table lists approximately 600,000 distinct CDR3 sequences, under 15% of them singletons. Sequencing input: blood. The source of these receptors is a middle-aged woman with Graves' ophthalmopathy.

This clonotype was seen at least ten times. The V and J genes are TRBV30 and TRBJ2-1, with 9 bases that match TRBD2. The V gene end was trimmed by 4 bases and the J gene end by 3 bases; junction bases not matched to a gene: 1. Germline CDR1 is GTSNPN and CDR2 is SVGIG (reference sequence). The CDR3 spans 13 residues. CDR3 DNA sequence: TGTGCCTGGACTAGCGGGAACTACAATGAGCAGTTCTTC. Translation: CAWTSGNYNEQFF.

This clonotype has just a few counts. One base away lies a much larger clone, so this may be a sequencing read error. The rearrangement links TRBV12-3 or TRBV12-4 to TRBJ2-2, with TRBD2 matching 12 bases. CDR3 length equals 17 residues. The V and J ends lost 8 bases and 5 bases, in that order; junction bases with no gene match: 12. The CDR3 spells CASGPNRLAGATGELFF. The CDR3 coding sequence is TGTGCCAGCGGCCCGAATAGACTAGCGGGAGCGACCGGGGAGCTGTTTTTT.

Ten or more counts support this clonotype. This sequence joins TRBV5-1 and TRBJ1-1; D is ambiguous. CDR1 is SGHRS and CDR2 is YFSETQ in the germline V gene. Between the trimmed V and J ends, which lost 4 bases and 1 base, there was a span of 14 bases. CDR3 size: 15 residues. CDR3 sequence reads: CASSRTPTPNTEAFF. In DNA form, the CDR3 reads TGCGCCAGCAGCCGAACACCTACACCGAACACTGAAGCTTTCTTT.

This clonotype occurred many times. The chain has TRBV28 and TRBJ1-5; possibly TRBD1 for D (5 bases). Germline V gene sequence: CDR1 MDHEN, CDR2 SYDVKM. The V gene lost 5 bases and the J gene lost 0 bases, with 11 bases spanning the gap. The CDR3 is made up of 15 amino acids. Written as DNA, the CDR3 is TGTGCCAGCAGTCACAGGTTATTTAGCAATCAGCCCCAGCATTTT. It translates to CASSHRLFSNQPQHF.

In this sample, this clonotype turned up many times. This chain uses TRBV6-1 with TRBJ1-5; 7 nucleotides align to TRBD1. The length of the CDR3 is 16 residues. Germline V gene sequence: CDR1 MNHNS, CDR2 SASEGT. The J segment lost 0 bases and the V segment lost 2 bases, leaving 4 bases of the junction unmatched. The CDR3 DNA follows: TGTGCCAGCAGTGAACGGAGGGGGCCTAGCAATCAGCCCCAGCATTTT. Translating gives CASSERRGPSNQPQHF.